The source of this TCR beta chain is a study of shared clonotypes between healthy human individuals. Study results and caveats: Several donors held about 5% of naive CD4 clonotypes in common.

The CDR3 is made up of 17 amino acids. CD8 cells classed as naive were CD45RO-negative and positively selected for CCR7, excluding terminally differentiated effector memory CD45RA+ cells. Splitting of each subset's genomic DNA was done evenly across several immunoSEQ plates. Only in-frame clones appear in the TCRdb table, and some are missing; sequencing was by immunoSEQ multiplex PCR. The sample consists of around 2,000,000 clones, about 95% of them appearing once. As for this clone: Its target is unknown.

This TCR was recovered from a young man in good health. This chain connects TRBV1 to TRBJ1-2; the table calls TRBD1, which could not be checked here. TRBV1 is given as a pseudogene. Sequencing was done on a sample of naive CD8+ T cells sorted from blood. CDR3 residues: CTSSQGRASAGAYGYTF. CDR3 in DNA: TGCACCAGCAGCCAAGGTCGGGCTTCGGCAGGGGCCTATGGCTACACCTTC.